This is a list of T cell receptor beta chains from one sample in a study of chemoradiotherapy in HPV16-positive cancers. Produced via immunoSEQ multiplex PCR; TCRdb's table is partial and in-frame only. Of approximately 10,000 clones listed, 78% were seen once; the top ten hold 2% to 2.5%. Sample collection occurred from a patient who underwent chemoradiotherapy. These receptors were taken from a human donor with HPV-associated anogenital cancer. The CDR3 runs from the conserved cysteine through the conserved F or W. D genes are given only for firm matches. Where a row states a size, it is once, few, many or the class of an expanded clone; other rows omit it.

size,length,J,V,D,CDR3,DNA
NA,13,TRBJ1-4,TRBV5-4,NA,CASSYRVGEKLFF,TGTGCCAGCAGTTACAGGGTTGGCGAAAAACTGTTTTTT
few,11,TRBJ2-3,TRBV14,NA,CASSHTDTQYF,TGTGCCAGCAGCCACACAGATACGCAGTATTTT
once,19,TRBJ2-1,TRBV2,TRBD2,CATIDGLSGGPRSYNEQFF,TGTGCCACAATAGACGGGCTTAGCGGGGGGCCCCGCTCCTACAATGAGCAGTTCTTC
NA,14,TRBJ1-2,TRBV5-1,TRBD1,CASSLGQAIYGYTF,TGCGCCAGCAGCTTAGGACAGGCGATCTATGGCTACACCTTC
NA,14,TRBJ2-3,TRBV5-8,TRBD2,CASSVAGGTDTQYF,TGTGCCAGCAGCGTAGCGGGGGGCACAGATACGCAGTATTTT
NA,15,TRBJ1-2,TRBV7-2,NA,CASSTQQGPPHGYTF,TGTGCCAGCAGCACACAACAGGGCCCTCCCCATGGCTACACCTTC
NA,14,TRBJ1-1,TRBV30,NA,CAWTRPGGYTEAFF,TGTGCCTGGACCCGGCCGGGGGGTTACACTGAAGCTTTCTTT
NA,15,TRBJ1-1,TRBV4-2,TRBD1,CASSQETGMVAEAFF,TGTGCCAGCAGCCAAGAGACAGGGATGGTGGCTGAAGCTTTCTTT
NA,13,TRBJ1-1,TRBV30,NA,CAWSDQGHTEAFF,TGTGCCTGGAGCGACCAGGGGCACACTGAAGCTTTCTTT
NA,16,TRBJ1-1,TRBV19,NA,CASSAGEGHTGTEAFF,TGTGCCAGTAGTGCCGGCGAAGGACACACCGGGACTGAAGCTTTCTTT
NA,12,TRBJ2-7,TRBV12-5,NA,CASGPPSGEQYF,TGTGCTAGTGGTCCGCCCTCCGGGGAGCAGTACTTC
few,14,TRBJ2-7,TRBV4-2,TRBD1,CASSQSTGAGEQYF,TGTGCCAGCAGCCAGTCGACAGGGGCGGGCGAGCAGTACTTC
few,14,TRBJ2-7,TRBV11-3,NA,CASSQRLFSYEQYF,TGTGCCAGCAGCCAAAGACTGTTTTCCTACGAGCAGTACTTC
NA,12,TRBJ1-1,TRBV12-5,NA,CASGELYTEAFF,TGTGCTAGTGGGGAACTGTACACTGAAGCTTTCTTT
NA,18,TRBJ2-2,TRBV7-2,TRBD1,CASSLGSGTGVVTGELFF,TGTGCCAGCAGCTTGGGATCCGGGACAGGGGTGGTCACCGGGGAGCTGTTTTTT
NA,14,TRBJ2-5,TRBV30,NA,CAWSAGVLRETQYF,TGTGCCTGGAGTGCGGGAGTACTCCGGGAGACCCAGTACTTC
NA,13,TRBJ2-3,TRBV5-1,NA,CASSFNFPDTQYF,TGCGCCAGCAGCTTTAACTTCCCAGATACGCAGTATTTT
NA,15,TRBJ1-1,TRBV9,TRBD1,CASSDDRVEGTEAFF,TGTGCCAGCAGCGATGACAGGGTGGAGGGCACTGAAGCTTTCTTT
NA,15,TRBJ1-4,TRBV6-6,NA,CASSSKGVGVEKLFF,TGTGCCAGCAGTTCGAAGGGGGTCGGAGTCGAAAAACTGTTTTTT
NA,14,TRBJ1-4,TRBV10-3,NA,CAISPGTLGEKLFF,TGTGCCATCAGTCCCGGGACCCTCGGGGAAAAACTGTTTTTT
NA,17,TRBJ1-2,TRBV10-3,TRBD1,CAISEAGQGKFNYGYTF,TGTGCCATCAGTGAGGCGGGACAGGGGAAATTTAACTATGGCTACACCTTC
few,12,TRBJ1-2,TRBV7-9,NA,CASSLGDNGYTF,TGTGCCAGCAGCCTAGGGGACAATGGCTACACCTTC
NA,15,TRBJ2-7,TRBV6-1,TRBD2,CASTLAGGVSYEQYF,TGTGCCAGCACGCTAGCGGGGGGGGTATCCTACGAGCAGTACTTC
NA,13,TRBJ2-1,TRBV7-3,NA,CASSPGSYNEQFF,TGTGCCAGCAGCCCCGGTTCCTACAATGAGCAGTTCTTC
few,15,TRBJ1-5,TRBV7-8,NA,CASSLERYSNQPQHF,TGTGCCAGCAGCTTAGAGCGATATAGCAATCAGCCCCAGCATTTT
NA,14,TRBJ1-1,TRBV7-3,TRBD1,CASSFAGGRTEAFF,TGTGCCAGCAGCTTCGCAGGGGGTAGGACTGAAGCTTTCTTT
NA,14,TRBJ2-1,TRBV5-4,TRBD2,CASSFQASGGPGFF,TGTGCCAGCAGCTTTCAGGCTAGCGGGGGCCCCGGGTTCTTC
NA,17,TRBJ1-2,TRBV9,NA,CASSPNLLGPTYYGYTF,TGTGCCAGCAGCCCTAATCTGCTAGGACCGACTTATTATGGCTACACCTTC
NA,14,TRBJ2-1,TRBV6-1,NA,CASSLGQSYDEQFF,TGTGCCAGCAGCCTTGGACAAAGTTACGATGAGCAGTTCTTC
NA,12,TRBJ1-1,TRBV27,TRBD1,CASSGTGVGAFF,TGTGCCAGCAGTGGGACAGGGGTTGGAGCTTTCTTT
NA,16,TRBJ2-1,TRBV4-1,TRBD1,CASSQRDRAAVNEQFF,TGCGCCAGCAGCCAGCGGGACAGGGCGGCAGTCAATGAGCAGTTCTTC
few,12,TRBJ2-1,TRBV7-2,NA,CASSPSYNEQFF,TGTGCCAGCAGCCCAAGTTACAATGAGCAGTTCTTC
NA,20,TRBJ1-3,TRBV11-3,NA,CASSLEGAKGPESSGNTIYF,TGTGCCAGCAGCTTAGAGGGGGCGAAGGGCCCCGAAAGCTCTGGAAACACCATATATTTT
NA,17,TRBJ2-3,TRBV7-2,NA,CASSLLSGLSRRDTQYF,TGTGCCAGCAGCTTACTCAGTGGTCTCTCAAGAAGGGATACGCAGTATTTT
NA,15,TRBJ2-3,TRBV7-3,NA,CASSLTSQGTDTQYF,TGTGCCAGCAGCTTAACCAGTCAGGGCACGGATACGCAGTATTTT
NA,15,TRBJ2-6,TRBV29-1,NA,CSVGVKTYGVNVLTF,TGCAGCGTTGGTGTCAAAACCTACGGAGTCAACGTCCTGACTTTC
NA,14,TRBJ1-1,TRBV4-3,NA,CASNPGTAVSEAFF,TGCGCCAGCAACCCCGGGACGGCGGTCTCTGAAGCTTTCTTT
NA,13,TRBJ2-7,TRBV5-6,NA,CASSFSRLGEQYF,TGTGCCAGCAGCTTCTCCAGGTTGGGCGAGCAGTACTTC
NA,12,TRBJ1-2,TRBV6-5,NA,CASSPYKGGYTF,TGTGCCAGCAGTCCCTACAAAGGAGGCTACACCTTC
NA,14,TRBJ2-7,TRBV6-1,TRBD1,CASSEGDSSYEQYF,TGTGCCAGCAGTGAAGGGGACAGCTCCTACGAGCAGTACTTC
medium-sized,12,TRBJ1-6,TRBV7-9,NA,CASSFQSSPLHF,TGTGCCAGCAGCTTCCAGAGTTCACCCCTCCACTTT
few,15,TRBJ2-3,TRBV9,NA,CASSTRLDLSDTQYF,TGTGCCAGCAGCACTCGACTAGATCTCTCAGATACGCAGTATTTT
NA,14,TRBJ1-1,TRBV25-1,NA,CASNSEGLSLVAFF,TGTGCCAGCAATTCGGAAGGCCTTTCTCTTGTTGCTTTCTTT
NA,15,TRBJ2-2,TRBV4-3,NA,CASSPRGRGDGELFF,TGCGCCAGCAGCCCGCGGGGCAGGGGGGATGGGGAGCTGTTTTTT
once,16,TRBJ2-1,TRBV29-1,TRBD2,CSARRGGTAGLHEQFF,TGCAGCGCCCGACGTGGGGGTACAGCGGGGTTACATGAGCAGTTCTTC
NA,13,TRBJ1-2,TRBV4-3,NA,CASRQIGGAGYTF,TGCGCCAGCAGGCAAATCGGAGGGGCTGGCTACACCTTC
NA,16,TRBJ1-5,TRBV9,TRBD1,CASNRYETGINQPQHF,TGTGCCAGCAACCGGTATGAGACAGGGATCAATCAGCCCCAGCATTTT
once,14,TRBJ2-3,TRBV6-4,TRBD2,CASSDSGGADTQYF,TGTGCCAGCAGTGACAGCGGGGGCGCAGATACGCAGTATTTT
NA,16,TRBJ1-4,TRBV19,TRBD1,CASSIGPRGQSEKLFF,TGTGCCAGTAGTATCGGCCCCAGGGGGCAGTCTGAAAAACTGTTTTTT
NA,19,TRBJ2-7,TRBV18,TRBD1,CTSSPRTGPLRQGRYEQYF,TGTACCAGCTCACCACGGACCGGACCTCTTAGACAGGGGAGGTACGAGCAGTACTTC
few,13,TRBJ2-7,TRBV5-6,NA,CASSYGGSYEQYF,TGTGCCAGCAGCTACGGGGGCTCCTACGAGCAGTACTTC
once,16,TRBJ2-3,TRBV19,NA,CASIPPGERSTDTQYF,TGTGCCAGTATTCCTCCCGGGGAGCGGAGCACAGATACGCAGTATTTT
few,13,TRBJ2-7,TRBV5-1,NA,CASSPDGEGEQYF,TGCGCCAGCAGCCCGGACGGAGAGGGCGAGCAGTACTTC
NA,15,TRBJ2-5,TRBV19,NA,CASSIGQISGETQYF,TGTGCCAGTAGTATAGGCCAAATATCGGGAGAGACCCAGTACTTC
NA,13,TRBJ2-7,TRBV11-1,TRBD1,CASSRDRVYEQYF,TGTGCCAGCAGCCGGGACAGGGTCTACGAGCAGTACTTC
NA,17,TRBJ2-1,TRBV7-2,TRBD2,CASSFRAGTSGANEQFF,TGTGCCAGCAGCTTCCGAGCCGGGACTAGCGGCGCCAATGAGCAGTTCTTC
NA,12,TRBJ2-7,TRBV7-2,NA,CASSPRGYEQYF,TGTGCCAGCAGCCCCCGGGGTTACGAGCAGTACTTC
NA,13,TRBJ2-5,TRBV7-6,NA,CASSAVNGGTQYF,TGTGCCAGCAGCGCGGTAAATGGGGGGACCCAGTACTTC
few,13,TRBJ1-2,TRBV5-6,NA,CASSQARGYGYTF,TGTGCCAGCAGCCAAGCCAGGGGCTATGGCTACACCTTC
few,16,TRBJ2-3,TRBV7-3,TRBD2,CASSSNIRGGTDTQYF,TGTGCCAGCAGCTCAAATATTCGGGGGGGCACAGATACGCAGTATTTT